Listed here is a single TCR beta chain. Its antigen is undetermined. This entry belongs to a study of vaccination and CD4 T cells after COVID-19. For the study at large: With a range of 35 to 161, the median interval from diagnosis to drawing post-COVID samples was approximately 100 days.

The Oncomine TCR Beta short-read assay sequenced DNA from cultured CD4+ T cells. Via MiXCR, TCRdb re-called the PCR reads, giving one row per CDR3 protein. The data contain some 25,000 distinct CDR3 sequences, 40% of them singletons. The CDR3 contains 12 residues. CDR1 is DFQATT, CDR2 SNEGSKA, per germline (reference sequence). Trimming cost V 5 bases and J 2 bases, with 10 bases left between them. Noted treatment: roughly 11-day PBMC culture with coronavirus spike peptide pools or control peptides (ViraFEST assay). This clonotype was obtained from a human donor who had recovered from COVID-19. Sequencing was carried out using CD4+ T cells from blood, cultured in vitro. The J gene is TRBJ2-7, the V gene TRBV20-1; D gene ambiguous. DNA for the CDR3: TGCAGTGCTGGTGGGCAGACCTACGAGCAGTACTTC. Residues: CSAGGQTYEQYF.